The text below deals with one TCR beta chain. Its specificity is not known. The data stem from a study of OX40 agonist ivuxolimab in advanced cancers. Whole-study findings and limits: It was not determined which antigens were specifically recognized by the peripheral T cells that had undergone clonal expansion.

Profiled with immunoSEQ multiplex PCR; TCRdb holds only in-frame clones, not every one. Of 60,000 to 80,000 clones listed, roughly 80% are singletons. Germline values: CDR1 SGHRS, CDR2 YFSETQ. With 0 bases clipped from V and 4 bases from J, the junction kept 3 bases outside the gene matches. This CDR3 spans 16 amino acids. This sample comprised CD4+ or CD8+ T cells sorted from blood, obtained in a trial of the OX40 agonist ivuxolimab. The clonotype comes from an adult with an advanced solid tumor such as melanoma, head and neck, liver or kidney cancer. The chain combines TRBV5-1 with TRBJ2-5; 13 nucleotides line up with TRBD2. Here the CDR3 reads CASSLGLAGGSETQYF. CDR3 DNA sequence: TGCGCCAGCAGCTTGGGACTAGCGGGGGGTTCAGAGACCCAGTACTTC.